This T cell receptor (beta chain) was sequenced in a study of somatic mutations in cytotoxic T cells in rheumatoid arthritis. Study-wide background: Before any treatment began, about 30 ml EDTA peripheral blood was collected from patients right after diagnosis.

Using immunoSEQ multiplex PCR, the repertoire was profiled, and TCRdb retains in-frame clones only, with some absent. The sample lists just under 30,000 clones; 85% to 90% were seen once. Germline V gives CDR1 SGHVS, CDR2 FNYEAQ. Trimming pared 4 bases from V and 0 bases from J, leaving 14 bases between. This CDR3 has 16 amino acids. Study-level points and caveats: CD8+ clonality increased with age in rheumatoid arthritis patients but not in healthy controls.

Comments on this clone: As yet, its antigen is unknown.

This receptor was identified in an adult with rheumatoid arthritis. The sequenced sample consisted of CD8+ T cells sorted from blood. This sequence joins TRBV7-6 and TRBJ2-3; D is ambiguous. In nucleotides, the CDR3 is TGTGCCAGCAGCTCTTACTACCGTGCTAGCACAGATACGCAGTATTTT. Protein product: CASSSYYRASTDTQYF.